Each of the 8 T cell receptor beta chains below was sequenced from the same sample in a study of blood T cell repertoires in COVID-19. TCRdb's copy holds only in-frame clones and misses some; the assay was immunoSEQ multiplex PCR. The table includes some 78,000 clones, about four fifths detected once. Sequenced input: peripheral blood. These receptors were obtained from a man in his forties or fifties with acute or convalescent COVID-19.

V usage is TRBV12-5 and J usage is TRBJ2-4, with a weak D call TRBD1 (6 bases). Germline CDR1 reads LGHNT; CDR2 reads FRNRAP. V was cut by 2 bases and J by 3 bases, with 14 bases left in between. The CDR3 covers 16 residues. CDR3 amino acids: CASGLSSGVVKNIQYF. The DNA of the CDR3 is TGTGCTAGTGGTTTGTCGTCAGGGGTGGTCAAAAACATTCAGTACTTC.

This clone came up once. The chain couples TRBV27 to TRBJ2-2; no definite D call. Germline V CDR1 and CDR2: MNHEY, SMNVEV (reference sequence). V lost 3 bases, J lost 0 bases, and 11 bases lay in between. The CDR3 runs 16 residues. The CDR3 loop is CASSLLSSPNTGELFF. Here the CDR3 DNA reads TGTGCCAGCAGTTTGTTAAGCTCCCCGAACACCGGGGAGCTGTTTTTT.

The chain has TRBV30 and TRBJ1-2; the match to TRBD1 covers 8 bases. V was clipped by 3 bases and J by 3 bases; unmatched bases: 6. There are 14 residues in the CDR3. Germline assignment: CDR1 GTSNPN and CDR2 SVGIG (reference sequence). The CDR3 is CAWRISGGHYGYTF. CDR3 nucleotide sequence: TGTGCCTGGAGGATTTCAGGGGGCCACTATGGCTACACCTTC. Drawing the rest from reference TRBV30 and TRBJ1-2, the complete variable domain is SQTIHQWPATLVQPVGSPLSLECTVEGTSNPNLYWYRQAAGRGLQLLFYSVGIGQISSEVPQNLSASRPQDRQFILSSKKLLLSDSGFYLCAWRISGGHYGYTFGSGTRLTVV.

The chain joins TRBV27 to TRBJ2-2; 7 bases agree with TRBD1. Germline V lookup: CDR1 MNHEY, CDR2 SMNVEV (reference sequence). Trimming took 8 bases from V and 5 from J; bases not matched to a gene: 20. The CDR3 is made up of 18 amino acids. CDR3 in amino acids: CASSSRGQWIKGTGELFF. The CDR3 DNA reads TGTGCCAGCTCATCCCGGGGACAGTGGATTAAGGGGACCGGGGAGCTGTTTTTT.

The rearrangement uses TRBV6-1 and TRBJ2-3, with 9 bases lining up with TRBD2. Trimming removed 2 bases from V and 5 bases from J; junction bases left unmatched: 5. The V gene's germline CDR1 is MNHNS and CDR2 SASEGT. The CDR3 contains 15 residues. CDR3 DNA: TGTGCCAGCAGTGAACTAGCGGGGTTTGAAGATACGCAGTATTTT. This gives the protein CASSELAGFEDTQYF.

The V and J genes are TRBV28 and TRBJ2-7, with D maybe TRBD1 (6 bases). Germline CDR1 reads MDHEN; CDR2 reads SYDVKM. Trimming took off 6 bases at V and 4 bases at J, with 10 bases between the two ends. This CDR3 region has 12 residues. The CDR3 nucleotides are TGTGCCAGCAGCACAGGGCAGTACGAGCAGTACTTC. Its translation is CASSTGQYEQYF.

The chain recombines TRBV23-1 with TRBJ1-5, with 9 bases matching TRBD1. TRBV23-1 is designated an ORF whose function remains uncertain. With 3 bases clipped from V and 6 bases from J, the junction kept 6 bases outside the gene matches. The CDR3 loop spans 15 amino acids. CDR3 protein: CASSHRDRDAQPQHF. CDR3 sequence (DNA): TGCGCCAGCAGTCATCGGGACAGGGACGCTCAGCCCCAGCATTTT.

The rearrangement uses TRBV5-8 and TRBJ2-7, with D hard to call. V lost 0 bases and J lost 7, with 5 bases in between. The CDR3 extends over 11 amino acids. Germline V gene data show CDR1 as SGHTS and CDR2 as YDEGEE. CDR3 region: CASSLGREQYF. As DNA, the CDR3 is TGTGCCAGCAGCTTGGGCAGGGAGCAGTACTTC. Looking up the rest from reference TRBV5-8 and TRBJ2-7 gives the full variable domain: EAGVTQSPTHLIKTRGQQATLRCSPISGHTSVYWYQQALGLGLQFLLWYDEGEERNRGNFPPRFSGRQFPNYSSELNVNALELEDSALYLCASSLGREQYFGPGTRLTVT.